Presented here are 4 T cell receptor beta chains from one specimen sequenced in a study of blood T cell repertoires in COVID-19. The method was immunoSEQ multiplex PCR; TCRdb's version includes in-frame clones alone and lacks a portion of them. The data show about 200,000 clones, around 90% seen once. The sample taken for sequencing was PBMCs or T cells enriched from blood (not recorded which). The receptors stem from a man aged 30-40 years who had recovered from COVID-19.

The CDR3, as DNA: TGTGCCAGCAGCCAAACGACAGGGGTATACGAGCAGTACTTC. This encodes CASSQTTGVYEQYF. This chain joins TRBV7-2 and TRBJ2-7, with TRBD1 identical over 8 bases. The CDR3 is 14 residues long. Trimming took 5 bases from V and 4 from J; bases not matched to a gene: 7. The germline V gene has CDR1 SGHTA and CDR2 FQGNSA.

In DNA, the CDR3 is TGTGCTAGTGGTTTAGATACACTAGCGGGGTCCTACAATGAGCAGTTCTTC. Its translation is CASGLDTLAGSYNEQFF. The chain has TRBV12-5 and TRBJ2-1; 10 positions agree with TRBD2. Germline V lookup: CDR1 LGHNT, CDR2 FRNRAP. V trimming: 3 bases; J trimming: 1 base; junction bases outside the gene matches: 6. This CDR3 contains 17 residues.

This rearrangement joins TRBV24-1 to TRBJ2-5; 8 positions match TRBD2. Germline CDR1 reads KGHDR; CDR2 reads SFDVKD. There are 15 residues in the CDR3. The junction had 7 bases not matched to a gene; V was cut back by 6 bases and J by 2 bases. CDR3 nucleotide sequence: TGTGCCACCAGTTCAGCGGGGGCCAAACAAGAGACCCAGTACTTC. This sequence encodes CATSSAGAKQETQYF.

This clone was detected a few times. The rearrangement joins TRBV6-4 to TRBJ2-6, with D hard to call. Germline-derived CDR1 and CDR2 are MRHNA and SNTAGT. Trimming took off 3 bases at V and 0 bases at J, with 6 bases between the two ends. This CDR3 contains 15 residues. The chain's CDR3 is CASSEEHSGANVLTF. Written as DNA, the CDR3 is TGTGCCAGCAGTGAAGAACACTCTGGGGCCAACGTCCTGACTTTC.